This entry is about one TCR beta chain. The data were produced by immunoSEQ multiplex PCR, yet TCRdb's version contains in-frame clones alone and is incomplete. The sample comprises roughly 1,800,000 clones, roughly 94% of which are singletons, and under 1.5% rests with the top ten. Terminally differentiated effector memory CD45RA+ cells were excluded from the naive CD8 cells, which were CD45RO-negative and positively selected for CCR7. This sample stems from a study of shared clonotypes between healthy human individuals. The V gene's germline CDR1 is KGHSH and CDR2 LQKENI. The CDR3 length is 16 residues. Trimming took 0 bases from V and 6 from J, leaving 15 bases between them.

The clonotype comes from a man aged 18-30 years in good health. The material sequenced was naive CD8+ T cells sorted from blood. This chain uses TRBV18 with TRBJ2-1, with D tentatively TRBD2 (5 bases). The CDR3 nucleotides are TGTGCCAGCTCACCACCCCAGCGGTCAGACATCAATGAGCAGTTCTTC. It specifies CASSPPQRSDINEQFF.